These 14 T cell receptor beta chains came from one sample sequenced in a study of OX40 agonist ivuxolimab in advanced cancers. Library creation used the immunoSEQ multiplex PCR assay. Here the immuneACCESS table is served through TCRdb, limited to in-frame sequences with V and J called. Missing clones are a known gap in these copies; in checked studies unresolved V genes cover under half, and the rest lacks a known reason. The sample table contains approximately 86,000 clones; only one count was recorded for around nine tenths of them. 0.95% to 1.3% of the sample rests with the top ten. The starting material was CD4+ or CD8+ T cells sorted from blood, obtained in a trial of the OX40 agonist ivuxolimab. The origin of the receptors is an adult with an advanced solid tumor such as melanoma, head and neck, liver or kidney cancer.

The chain joins TRBV9 to TRBJ2-7, with 14 bases identical to TRBD2. CDR1 is SGDLS and CDR2 is YYNGEE in the germline V gene. V shed 0 bases and J 4 bases; nucleotides not matched to a gene: 3. The CDR3 is made up of 16 amino acids. The CDR3 DNA is TGTGCCAGCAGCGTAGGAGGGACTAGCGGGAGTTACGAGCAGTACTTC. Encoded protein: CASSVGGTSGSYEQYF.

Details on this clone: Its ends do not fully match the called genes, so a read error is possible. This chain links TRBV19 with TRBJ1-2; 7 bases match TRBD1. The germline V gene encodes CDR1 LNHDA and CDR2 SQIVND (reference sequence). CDR3 length: 14 amino acids. In nucleotides, the CDR3 is TGTGCCAGTAGTAAAATAACAGGGGACCCGATGATCGCCTTC. This sequence encodes CASSKITGDPMIAF.

The rearrangement joins TRBV7-9 to TRBJ1-4, with D unclear. The germline gives CDR1 SEHNR, CDR2 FQNEAQ (reference sequence). This CDR3 is 13 amino acids long. V was shortened by 7 bases and J by 10 bases, with 16 bases between the two germline ends. The CDR3 sequence is CASNLGEGGKLFF. The CDR3 bases are TGTGCCAGCAACCTAGGCGAGGGCGGAAAACTGTTTTTT.

The chain is built from TRBV18 and TRBJ2-2; 9 nucleotides match TRBD1. The CDR3 has 17 residues. V gave up 6 bases and J gave up 0 bases; unmatched junction bases: 8. The V gene's germline CDR1 is KGHSH and CDR2 LQKENI. CDR3 sequence reads: CASSYDRGFANTGELFF. The CDR3 DNA reads TGTGCCAGCTCGTATGACAGGGGGTTCGCGAACACCGGGGAGCTGTTTTTT. Complete variable domain (other parts from reference TRBV18 and TRBJ2-2): NAGVMQNPRHLVRRRGQEARLRCSPMKGHSHVYWYRQLPEEGLKFMVYLQKENIIDESGMPKERFSAEFPKEGPSILRIQQVVRGDSAAYFCASSYDRGFANTGELFFGEGSRLTVL.

This clone was picked up one time. The chain joins TRBV5-1 to TRBJ2-1; 7 nucleotides agree with TRBD2. Germline loops: CDR1 SGHRS, CDR2 YFSETQ. This CDR3 region has 13 residues. V was clipped by 2 bases and J by 7 bases; unmatched bases: 3. CDR3 DNA: TGCGCCAGCAGCTTACTAGCGAATAATGAGCAGTTCTTC. It encodes CASSLLANNEQFF.

This clone was observed once. The V gene is TRBV5-4, the J gene TRBJ1-1; D possibly corresponds to TRBD1 (6 bases). CDR3 length: 14 amino acids. V was clipped by 4 bases and J by 3 bases, with 13 bases between them. Germline-derived CDR1 and CDR2 are SGHNT and YYREEE (reference sequence). The CDR3 DNA reads as TGTGCCAGCAGCCCTAAACAGGGTTACACTGAAGCTTTCTTT. Residues: CASSPKQGYTEAFF.

The rearrangement uses TRBV18 and TRBJ2-3, with 7 bases fitting TRBD2. Per the germline V gene, CDR1 is KGHSH and CDR2 is LQKENI. After removal of 3 bases from V and 4 bases from J, the junction contained 10 bases not matched to a gene. This CDR3 is built from 16 residues. The CDR3 DNA follows: TGTGCCAGCTCACCCCCCTTCGGCGGGAGCCCAGATACGCAGTATTTT. Translation: CASSPPFGGSPDTQYF.

The chain employs TRBV9 and TRBJ2-7; 16 positions match TRBD2. The CDR3 runs 18 residues. Germline trimming cut 2 bases from V and 5 bases from J; bases unmatched to any gene: 10. Germline V gives CDR1 SGDLS, CDR2 YYNGEE. The CDR3 bases are TGTGCCAGCAGCGTTGCCGGGACTAGCGGGAGGGCCGGGAACGAGCAGTACTTC. Amino acid sequence: CASSVAGTSGRAGNEQYF.

This clone occurred once. The chain joins TRBV11-1 to TRBJ1-2; 8 bases are a match to TRBD1. The V and J ends lost 3 bases and 10 bases, in that order; junction bases with no gene match: 10. From germline, CDR1 is SGHAT and CDR2 FQDESV (reference sequence). The CDR3 has 14 amino acids. The CDR3 sequence: CASSLPPGQVHYTF. CDR3 coding DNA: TGTGCCAGCAGCTTGCCCCCGGGACAGGTTCACTACACCTTC.

This chain connects TRBV19 to TRBJ2-1, with TRBD1 matching 8 bases. The V gene's germline CDR1 is LNHDA and CDR2 SQIVND (reference sequence). This CDR3 is 14 amino acids long. The ends lost 1 base at V and 9 bases at J; junction bases unmatched: 5. CDR3 sequence (DNA): TGTGCCAGTAGTATAGGGCAGGGGGCAGTTGAGCAGTTCTTC. Translation: CASSIGQGAVEQFF.

J is TRBJ1-3 and V is TRBV18; D not certain. The length of the CDR3 is 13 residues. The germline CDR1 and CDR2 sequences are KGHSH and LQKENI. V dropped 3 bases and J dropped 4 bases, with 7 bases sitting between them. CDR3 bases: TGTGCCAGCTCACCCCTTTCCGGAAACACCATATATTTT. It translates to CASSPLSGNTIYF.

This chain links TRBV5-5 with TRBJ2-3; D ambiguous. V was trimmed by 1 base and J by 5 bases, leaving 2 bases between them. CDR3 length: 11 amino acids. Germline CDR1 SGHKS, CDR2 YYEKEE (reference sequence). CDR3 loop: CASSLLDTQYF. The CDR3 bases are TGTGCCAGCAGCTTGTTAGATACGCAGTATTTT.

The chain recombines TRBV14 with TRBJ1-2; no reliable D call. V lost 4 bases and J lost 3, with 9 bases in between. Germline CDR1 is SGHDN and CDR2 is FVKESK. CDR3 length: 13 amino acids. The CDR3 nucleotides read TGTGCCAGCAGCCGGTTGAGCTACTATGGCTACACCTTC. Translated, it gives CASSRLSYYGYTF.

This clone came up a few times. V usage is TRBV7-3 and J usage is TRBJ2-3; weak D call: TRBD1 (6 bases). The germline V gene encodes CDR1 SGHTA and CDR2 FQGTGA. Trimming took off 2 bases at V and 2 bases at J, with 17 bases between the two ends. This CDR3 is built from 17 residues. DNA of the CDR3: TGTGCCAGCAGCTTACTGGCAGGGGACGTCCCCACAGATACGCAGTATTTT. Translation: CASSLLAGDVPTDTQYF.